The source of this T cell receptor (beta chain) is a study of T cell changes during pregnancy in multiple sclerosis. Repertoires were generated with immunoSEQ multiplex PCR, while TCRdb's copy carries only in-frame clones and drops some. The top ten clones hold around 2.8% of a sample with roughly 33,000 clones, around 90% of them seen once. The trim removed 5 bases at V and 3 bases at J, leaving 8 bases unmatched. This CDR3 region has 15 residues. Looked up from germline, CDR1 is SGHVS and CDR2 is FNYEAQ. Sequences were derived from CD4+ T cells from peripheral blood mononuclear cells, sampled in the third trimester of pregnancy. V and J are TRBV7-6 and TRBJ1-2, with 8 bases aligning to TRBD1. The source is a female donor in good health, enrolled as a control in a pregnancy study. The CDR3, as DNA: TGTGCCAGCAGCCCCGGGACAGGAGTCTACTATGGCTACACCTTC. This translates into CASSPGTGVYYGYTF.